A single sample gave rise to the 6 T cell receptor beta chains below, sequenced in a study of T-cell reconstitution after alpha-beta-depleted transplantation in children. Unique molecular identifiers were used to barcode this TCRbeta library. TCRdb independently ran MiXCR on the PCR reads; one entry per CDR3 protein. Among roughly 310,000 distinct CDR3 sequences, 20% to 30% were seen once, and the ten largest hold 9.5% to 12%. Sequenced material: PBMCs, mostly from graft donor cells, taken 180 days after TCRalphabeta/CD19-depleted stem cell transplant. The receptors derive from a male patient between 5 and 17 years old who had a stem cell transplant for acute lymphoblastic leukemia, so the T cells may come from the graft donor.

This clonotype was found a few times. The CDR3 sequence is CASNSRGGSYNEQFF. The DNA for the CDR3 is TGCGCCAGCAATAGTAGGGGTGGGTCCTACAATGAGCAGTTCTTC. The chain combines TRBV10-2 with TRBJ2-1; D perhaps matches TRBD1 (5 bases). CDR1 is WSHSY, CDR2 SAAADI, per germline. This CDR3 contains 15 residues. V lost 7 bases to trimming and J lost 1 base, with 14 bases between them.

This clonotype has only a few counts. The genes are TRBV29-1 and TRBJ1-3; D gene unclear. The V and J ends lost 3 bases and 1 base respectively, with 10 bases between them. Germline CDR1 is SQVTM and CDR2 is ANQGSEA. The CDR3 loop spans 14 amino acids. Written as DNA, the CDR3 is TGCAGCGTTGACCTTACGGGATCTGGAAACACCATATATTTT. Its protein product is CSVDLTGSGNTIYF.

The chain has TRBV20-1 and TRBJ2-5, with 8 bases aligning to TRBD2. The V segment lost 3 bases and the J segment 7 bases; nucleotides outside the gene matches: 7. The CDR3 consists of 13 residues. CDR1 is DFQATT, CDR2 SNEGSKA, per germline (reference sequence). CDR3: CSASSGGPRTQYF. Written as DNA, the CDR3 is TGCAGTGCTAGTTCGGGAGGGCCTAGGACCCAGTACTTC.

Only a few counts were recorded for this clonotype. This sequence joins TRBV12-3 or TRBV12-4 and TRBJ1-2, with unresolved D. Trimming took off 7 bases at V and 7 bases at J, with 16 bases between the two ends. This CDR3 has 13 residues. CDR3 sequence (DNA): TGTGCCAGCACCATTAAATGGGGTTTTGGCTACACCTTC. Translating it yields CASTIKWGFGYTF.

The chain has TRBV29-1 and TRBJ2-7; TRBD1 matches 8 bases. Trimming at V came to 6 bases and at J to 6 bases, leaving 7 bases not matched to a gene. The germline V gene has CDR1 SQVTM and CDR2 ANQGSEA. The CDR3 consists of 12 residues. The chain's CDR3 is CSVDLQGGEQYF. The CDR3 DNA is TGCAGCGTCGACCTACAGGGGGGCGAGCAGTACTTC.

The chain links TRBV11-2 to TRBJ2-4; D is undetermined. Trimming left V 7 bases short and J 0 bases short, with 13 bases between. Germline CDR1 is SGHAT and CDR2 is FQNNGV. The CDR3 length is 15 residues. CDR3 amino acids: CASNVSPGAKNIQYF. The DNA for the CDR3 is TGTGCCAGCAACGTATCCCCCGGAGCCAAAAACATTCAGTACTTC.